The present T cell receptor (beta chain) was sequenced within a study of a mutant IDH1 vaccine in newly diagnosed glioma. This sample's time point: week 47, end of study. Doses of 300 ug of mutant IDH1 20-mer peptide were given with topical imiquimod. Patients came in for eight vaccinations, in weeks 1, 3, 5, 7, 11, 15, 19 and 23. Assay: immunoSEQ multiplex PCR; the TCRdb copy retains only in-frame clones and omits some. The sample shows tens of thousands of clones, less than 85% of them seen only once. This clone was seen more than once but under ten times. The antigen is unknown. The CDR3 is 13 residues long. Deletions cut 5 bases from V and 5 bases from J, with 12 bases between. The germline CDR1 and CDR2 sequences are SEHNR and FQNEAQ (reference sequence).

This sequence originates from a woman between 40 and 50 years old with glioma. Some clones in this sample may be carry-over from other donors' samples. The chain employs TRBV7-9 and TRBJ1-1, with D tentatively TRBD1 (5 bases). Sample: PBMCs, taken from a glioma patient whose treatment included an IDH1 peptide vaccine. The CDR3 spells CASSPGPRTEAFF. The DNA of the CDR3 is TGTGCCAGCAGCCCGGGACCGAGAACTGAAGCTTTCTTT.